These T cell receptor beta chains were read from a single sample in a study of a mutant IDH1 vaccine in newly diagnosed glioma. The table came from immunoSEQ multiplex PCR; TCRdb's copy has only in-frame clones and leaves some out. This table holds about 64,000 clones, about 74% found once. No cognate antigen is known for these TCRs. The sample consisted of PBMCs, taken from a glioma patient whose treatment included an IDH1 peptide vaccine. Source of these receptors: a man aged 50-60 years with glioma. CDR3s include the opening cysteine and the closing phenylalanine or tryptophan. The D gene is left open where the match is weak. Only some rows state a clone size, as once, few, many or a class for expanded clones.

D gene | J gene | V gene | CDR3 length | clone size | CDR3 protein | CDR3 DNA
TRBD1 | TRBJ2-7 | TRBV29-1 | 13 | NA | CSVMTGGSYEQYF | TGCAGCGTTATGACAGGGGGGTCCTACGAGCAGTACTTC
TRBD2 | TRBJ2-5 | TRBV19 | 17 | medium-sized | CASSRGGGGGALETQYF | TGTGCCAGTAGTAGGGGCGGCGGCGGGGGGGCCCTGGAGACCCAGTACTTC
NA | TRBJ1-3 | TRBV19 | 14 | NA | CASSIAAGRNTIYF | TGTGCCAGTAGTATAGCGGCGGGGCGAAACACCATATATTTT
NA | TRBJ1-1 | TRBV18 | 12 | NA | CASSSQGSGAFF | TGTGCCAGCTCATCCCAGGGGTCTGGAGCTTTCTTT
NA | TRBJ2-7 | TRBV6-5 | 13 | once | CASSYLGSYEQYF | TGTGCCAGCAGTTACTTGGGATCCTACGAGCAGTACTTC
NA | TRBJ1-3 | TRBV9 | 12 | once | CASGFSGNTIYF | TGTGCCAGCGGGTTCTCTGGAAACACCATATATTTT
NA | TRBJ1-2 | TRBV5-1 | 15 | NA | CASRLRSDAGRGYTF | TGCGCCAGCAGACTGAGAAGCGACGCCGGACGTGGCTACACCTTC
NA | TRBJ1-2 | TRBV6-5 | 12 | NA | CASSEDLYGYTF | TGTGCCAGCAGTGAGGACCTCTATGGCTACACCTTC
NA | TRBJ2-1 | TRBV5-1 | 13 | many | CASSLSGNNEQFF | TGCGCCAGCAGCTTGTCAGGGAACAATGAGCAGTTCTTC
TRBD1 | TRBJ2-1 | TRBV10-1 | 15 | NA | CASRVGQGQYNEQFF | TGCGCCAGCAGGGTCGGACAGGGGCAGTACAATGAGCAGTTCTTC
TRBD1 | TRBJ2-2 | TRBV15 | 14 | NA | CATSRDRVTGELFF | TGTGCCACCAGCAGGGACAGGGTCACCGGGGAGCTGTTTTTT
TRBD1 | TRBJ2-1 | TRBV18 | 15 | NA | CASRGQGSSYNEQFF | TGTGCCAGCCGTGGACAGGGGAGCTCCTACAATGAGCAGTTCTTC
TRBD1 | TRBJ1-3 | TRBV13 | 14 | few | CASSRDRDGNTIYF | TGTGCCAGCAGTCGAGACAGGGATGGAAACACCATATATTTT
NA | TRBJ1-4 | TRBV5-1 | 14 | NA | CASSYRTTNEKLFF | TGCGCCAGCAGCTACCGGACAACAAATGAAAAACTGTTTTTT
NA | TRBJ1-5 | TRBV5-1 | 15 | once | CASSFSGGTDQPQHF | TGCGCCAGCAGCTTTTCGGGGGGGACGGATCAGCCCCAGCATTTT
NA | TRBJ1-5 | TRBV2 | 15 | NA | CASTSDSFTNQPQHF | TGTGCCAGCACCTCGGACAGCTTTACAAATCAGCCCCAGCATTTT